The 26 T cell receptor beta chains below come from one sample, sequenced in a study of blood T cell repertoires in COVID-19. Clones were sequenced by immunoSEQ multiplex PCR, and TCRdb holds only the in-frame ones, with some missing. The sample has about 440,000 clones; about 91% are singletons. Sequenced sample: peripheral blood. Receptors originate from a woman aged 50 to 60 with COVID-19, enrolled during active disease.

The CDR3 region has the DNA TGTGCCAGCACCCGGGGGGGGGCCGGGGAGACCCAGTACTTC. Protein sequence: CASTRGGAGETQYF. The V gene is TRBV2, the J gene TRBJ2-5, with 8 positions matching TRBD2. CDR1 is SNHLY, CDR2 FYNNEI, per germline. J was trimmed by 5 bases and V by 7 bases; bases with no gene match: 9. The CDR3 totals 14 residues.

In its sample, this clone was seen a few times. The V call is TRBV28, the J call TRBJ1-2, with 9 positions matching TRBD1. The V gene end was trimmed by 7 bases and the J gene end by 2 bases; junction bases not matched to a gene: 8. This CDR3 is built from 15 residues. Germline CDR1 is MDHEN and CDR2 is SYDVKM. CDR3 nucleotides: TGTGCCAGCATCCGGAGGGACAGGGTGAACTATGGCTACACCTTC. Protein sequence: CASIRRDRVNYGYTF.

V and J are TRBV3-1 (or the pseudogene TRBV3-2) and TRBJ1-4; D might be TRBD1 (6 bases). V lost 3 bases and J lost 8, with 16 bases in between. The CDR3 is made up of 15 amino acids. Germline CDR1 LGHDT, CDR2 YNNKEL (reference sequence). The CDR3 is CASSHIQGSGEKLFF. The CDR3 region has the DNA TGTGCCAGCAGCCATATACAGGGTAGTGGGGAAAAACTGTTTTTT.

V usage is TRBV10-3 and J usage is TRBJ1-5; tentatively, D is TRBD1 (6 bases). V was cut by 6 bases and J by 5 bases, with 14 bases left in between. The length of the CDR3 is 14 residues. Germline V CDR1 and CDR2: ENHRY, SYGVKD. DNA of the CDR3: TGTGCCATCAGCGCTGGGGAGGGGGATCAGCCCCAGCATTTT. Translated, it gives CAISAGEGDQPQHF.

The chain links TRBV6-6 to TRBJ1-3, with D perhaps TRBD1 (6 bases). Germline CDR1 reads MNHNY; CDR2 reads SVGAGI (reference sequence). With 2 bases removed from V and 3 bases from J, the gap between germline ends came to 8 bases. This CDR3 contains 14 residues. The CDR3 loop is CASSYARGGNTIYF. The CDR3, as DNA: TGTGCCAGCAGTTACGCCAGGGGTGGAAACACCATATATTTT.

The chain combines TRBV6-5 with TRBJ2-7; 7 nucleotides agree with TRBD2. Germline V gene lookup returns CDR1 MNHEY and CDR2 SVGAGI. The CDR3 extends over 12 amino acids. V dropped 6 bases and J dropped 12; count of bases not matched to a gene: 11. The CDR3: CASSLSSGGRYF. CDR3 DNA: TGTGCCAGCAGCCTTTCTAGCGGTGGTAGGTACTTC.

CDR3 residues: CASRSGGSTDTQYF. The CDR3 nucleotides are TGTGCCAGTAGGTCGGGGGGGAGCACAGATACGCAGTATTTT. The V call is TRBV19, the J call TRBJ2-3, with 8 bases lining up with TRBD2. V lost 6 bases, J lost 0 bases, and 2 bases stayed unmatched. Germline CDR1 and CDR2: LNHDA and SQIVND (reference sequence). The length of the CDR3 is 14 residues.

This clone came up once. The V gene is TRBV4-2, the J gene TRBJ1-5; a weak D match, TRBD1 (6 bases). Looked up from germline, CDR1 is LGHNA and CDR2 is YNFKEQ. V shed 4 bases and J shed 4 bases, with 11 bases lying between them. The CDR3 loop spans 14 amino acids. CDR3 sequence: CASSPWTANQPQHF. Written as DNA, the CDR3 is TGTGCCAGCAGCCCGTGGACAGCTAATCAGCCCCAGCATTTT.

The chain links TRBV2 to TRBJ1-1; tentative D call: TRBD1 (5 bases). The CDR3 contains 12 residues. Germline lookup yields CDR1 SNHLY and CDR2 FYNNEI. V gave up 7 bases and J gave up 5 bases, with 11 bases separating them. DNA of the CDR3: TGTGCCAGCAAAAGGGGCCGAACTGAAGCTTTCTTT. It codes for CASKRGRTEAFF.

The chain joins TRBV9 to TRBJ2-7; weak D call: TRBD1 (6 bases). Germline CDR1 reads SGDLS; CDR2 reads YYNGEE. CDR3 length: 13 amino acids. V lost 3 bases, J lost 3 bases, and 10 bases lay in between. The DNA of the CDR3 is TGTGCCAGCAGCGGGGCAGGGGACTACGAGCAGTACTTC. The encoded protein is CASSGAGDYEQYF.

The V gene is TRBV9, the J gene TRBJ1-1, with 7 bases aligning to TRBD1. Germline assignment: CDR1 SGDLS and CDR2 YYNGEE. Trimming took 4 bases from V and 6 from J; bases not matched to a gene: 18. The CDR3 consists of 17 residues. CDR3 sequence: CASSPPNRGTLSPEAFF. CDR3 nucleotide sequence: TGTGCCAGCAGCCCCCCAAACAGGGGTACGCTTTCCCCTGAAGCTTTCTTT.

This clone was picked up one time. The V call is TRBV11-2, the J call TRBJ2-3; no reliable D call. There are 12 residues in the CDR3. V lost 2 bases and J lost 6, with 6 bases in between. The V gene's germline CDR1 is SGHAT and CDR2 FQNNGV. The CDR3 DNA is TGTGCCAGCAGCTTATCGCGGGATACGCAGTATTTT. It encodes CASSLSRDTQYF.

The gene calls are TRBV5-1 and TRBJ2-3, with 8 bases identical to TRBD2. In germline, CDR1 is SGHRS, CDR2 YFSETQ. Unmatched junction bases numbered 6, after V lost 2 bases and J lost 4 bases. The CDR3 sequence is 15 residues long. The CDR3 DNA sequence: TGCGCCAGCAGCTTTCGGGGGGGCCTGGCAGATACGCAGTATTTT. This codes for CASSFRGGLADTQYF.

The V gene is TRBV7-9, the J gene TRBJ1-1; 7 bases fit TRBD1. CDR1 and CDR2 (germline): SEHNR, FQNEAQ (reference sequence). CDR3 length: 15 residues. Losses at the gene ends were 3 bases for V and 3 bases for J; bases not matched to a gene: 7. The CDR3 DNA is TGTGCCAGCAGCTTTAACAGGGGTCCAGACACTGAAGCTTTCTTT. Encoded protein: CASSFNRGPDTEAFF.

The genes are TRBV12-3 or TRBV12-4 and TRBJ2-7; the D gene is possibly TRBD2 (7 bases). The ends were cut back, 3 bases at V and 7 bases at J, with 13 bases in the middle. This CDR3 is 13 amino acids long. In nucleotides, the CDR3 is TGTGCCAGCAGTTTCGCGGGGGCAGGGGAGCAGTACTTC. Protein product: CASSFAGAGEQYF.

The sample holds one count of this clone. V usage is TRBV27 and J usage is TRBJ1-1; D unresolved. The V end was cut by 10 bases, the J end by 1 base, with 16 bases between. The germline gives CDR1 MNHEY, CDR2 SMNVEV (reference sequence). The CDR3 covers 14 residues. In DNA form, the CDR3 reads TGTGCCACCATCCCTGATGGCCCGAACACTGAAGCTTTCTTT. Its protein is CATIPDGPNTEAFF.

The chain employs TRBV19 and TRBJ2-3; 7 bases map to TRBD2. The V gene's germline CDR1 is LNHDA and CDR2 SQIVND (reference sequence). The trim removed 7 bases at V and 11 bases at J, leaving 9 bases unmatched. CDR3 length: 12 residues. DNA for the CDR3: TGTGCCAGTAATACCCCCGGGACTATGCAGTATTTT. Encoded protein: CASNTPGTMQYF. Using reference TRBV19 and TRBJ2-3 for the parts outside the CDR3, the full variable domain is DGGITQSPKYLFRKEGQNVTLSCEQNLNHDAMYWYRQDPGQGLRLIYYSQIVNDFQKGDIAEGYSVSREKKESFPLTVTSAQKNPTAFYLCASNTPGTMQYFGPGTRLTVL.

V and J are TRBV28 and TRBJ2-7; 7 nucleotides line up with TRBD1. The V segment lost 3 bases and the J segment 1 base; nucleotides outside the gene matches: 3. Looked up from germline, CDR1 is MDHEN and CDR2 is SYDVKM. CDR3 size: 14 residues. The CDR3 here is CASSLVQGSYEQYF. The CDR3 region has the DNA TGTGCCAGCAGTTTGGTACAGGGGTCCTACGAGCAGTACTTC.

V usage is TRBV6-5 and J usage is TRBJ1-1; D might be TRBD1 (6 bases). V was pared by 7 bases and J by 10 bases, with 25 bases between. The CDR3 runs to 15 residues. Germline V gene data show CDR1 as MNHEY and CDR2 as SVGAGI. The CDR3 nucleotides read TGTGCCAGCATCCTTAGGGGGTCGACAGGCTTTGGAGCTTTCTTT. It translates to CASILRGSTGFGAFF.

The chain carries TRBV2 and TRBJ1-5, with D unresolved. This CDR3 has 13 residues. V dropped 3 bases and J dropped 3 bases, with 6 bases sitting between them. Germline CDR1 is SNHLY and CDR2 is FYNNEI. The CDR3 sequence: CASSDDYNQPQHF. CDR3 DNA: TGTGCCAGCAGTGACGACTACAATCAGCCCCAGCATTTT.

The rearrangement joins TRBV9 to TRBJ1-2; D perhaps matches TRBD1 (5 bases). The CDR3 loop spans 12 amino acids. Germline assignment: CDR1 SGDLS and CDR2 YYNGEE. The V end lost 8 bases, the J end lost 1 base, and 9 bases lay between the germline ends. CDR3: CARVGGNYGYTF. CDR3 nucleotides: TGTGCCAGGGTGGGGGGTAACTATGGCTACACCTTC.

The chain couples TRBV5-5 to TRBJ1-2; D ambiguous. Germline V gene data show CDR1 as SGHKS and CDR2 as YYEKEE (reference sequence). CDR3 length equals 11 residues. Trimming cost V 3 bases and J 3 bases, with 3 bases left between them. The CDR3 is CASSSDYGYTF. CDR3 nucleotide sequence: TGTGCCAGCAGCTCGGACTATGGCTACACCTTC.

The chain joins TRBV19 to TRBJ1-2; no clear D. V dropped 2 bases and J dropped 8 bases, with 12 bases sitting between them. CDR3 length: 13 amino acids. The germline CDR1 and CDR2 sequences are LNHDA and SQIVND (reference sequence). Here the CDR3 DNA reads TGTGCCAGTAGTATACGCGGGAGGGAGGGCTACACCTTC. Its translation: CASSIRGREGYTF.

This clone was recorded many times. The genes are TRBV7-6 and TRBJ2-3; 10 positions agree with TRBD2. After removal of 5 bases from V and 4 bases from J, the junction contained 6 bases not matched to a gene. The germline gives CDR1 SGHVS, CDR2 FNYEAQ. This CDR3 comprises 15 residues. CDR3 DNA sequence: TGTGCCAGCAGCCCGGAGCGGGGGGGGGCAGATACGCAGTATTTT. Protein sequence: CASSPERGGADTQYF. The complete variable domain, with remaining parts taken from reference TRBV7-6 and TRBJ2-3, reads GAGVSQSPRYKVTKRGQDVALRCDPISGHVSLYWYRQALGQGPEFLTYFNYEAQQDKSGLPNDRFSAERPEGSISTLTIQRTEQRDSAMYRCASSPERGGADTQYFGPGTRLTVL.

The chain couples TRBV6-1 to TRBJ2-2; D remains ambiguous. The ends were cut back, 2 bases at V and 4 bases at J, with 8 bases in the middle. Germline V gene sequence: CDR1 MNHNS, CDR2 SASEGT. This CDR3 has 14 residues. CDR3 DNA: TGTGCCAGCAGTGAATTGGTGAGCACCGGGGAGCTGTTTTTT. Amino acids: CASSELVSTGELFF.

The rearrangement links TRBV27 to TRBJ1-4; D is ambiguous. Per the germline V gene, CDR1 is MNHEY and CDR2 is SMNVEV (reference sequence). V gave up 0 bases and J gave up 4 bases, with 12 bases separating them. The CDR3 is 16 residues long. The CDR3 nucleotides read TGTGCCAGCAGTTTATCTCCCCAGGTTGATAATGAAAAACTGTTTTTT. Its translation is CASSLSPQVDNEKLFF.